Presented here are 5 T cell receptor beta chains from one specimen sequenced in a study of cytomegalovirus exposure and HLA in healthy donors (dated by TCRdb to about 2017). The library was made by the immunoSEQ multiplex PCR assay. What TCRdb holds here is the immuneACCESS table cut down to in-frame rearrangements. Part of the clones is not present; checked against another copy, under half of the missing clones reflect an unresolved V gene, and the others are unexplained. The sample table lists 200,000 to 250,000 clones, about 83% of them with a count of one. The top ten hold roughly 2.5% of the sample. The sample was PBMCs. The receptors derive from a man younger than 35 in good health and CMV-seronegative.

This clone was found once. The V gene is TRBV11-2, the J gene TRBJ2-1; 9 nucleotides agree with TRBD2. The ends lost 5 bases at V and 3 bases at J; junction bases unmatched: 8. Germline assignment: CDR1 SGHAT and CDR2 FQNNGV. The CDR3 spans 16 residues. CDR3 sequence reads: CASSLSGGIFYNEQFF. As DNA, the CDR3 is TGTGCCAGCAGCCTTAGCGGGGGTATATTCTACAATGAGCAGTTCTTC.

J is TRBJ1-1 and V is TRBV18, with D unresolved. Germline V lookup: CDR1 KGHSH, CDR2 LQKENI. Trimming left V 3 bases short and J 6 bases short, with 11 bases between. CDR3 length equals 13 residues. This CDR3 reads CASSPAGRPEAFF. DNA of the CDR3: TGTGCCAGCTCACCGGCAGGAAGACCTGAAGCTTTCTTT. The full variable domain, in which reference TRBV18 and TRBJ1-1 provide the parts outside the CDR3, is NAGVMQNPRHLVRRRGQEARLRCSPMKGHSHVYWYRQLPEEGLKFMVYLQKENIIDESGMPKERFSAEFPKEGPSILRIQQVVRGDSAAYFCASSPAGRPEAFFGQGTRLTVV.

The chain carries TRBV5-4 and TRBJ2-7, with D possibly being TRBD2 (5 bases). The CDR3 runs 15 residues. V lost 4 bases and J lost 2, with 16 bases in between. Germline loops: CDR1 SGHNT, CDR2 YYREEE (reference sequence). The CDR3 nucleotides are TGTGCCAGCAGCCCCCCAGCAGCGGCCCCCTACGAGCAGTACTTC. This sequence encodes CASSPPAAAPYEQYF.

The chain combines TRBV4-3 with TRBJ2-5; TRBD1 is a possible D gene (6 bases). Looked up from germline, CDR1 is LGHNA and CDR2 is YSLEER. This CDR3 contains 13 residues. Trimming took off 6 bases at V and 4 bases at J, with 12 bases between the two ends. The CDR3 DNA reads as TGCGCCAGCAGTCCCGACAGGACAGAGACCCAGTACTTC. Its translation: CASSPDRTETQYF.

V gene TRBV12-5 combines with J gene TRBJ2-3; 8 bases are a match to TRBD2. Looked up from germline, CDR1 is LGHNT and CDR2 is FRNRAP. This CDR3 is built from 15 residues. After removal of 8 bases from V and 6 bases from J, the junction contained 13 bases not matched to a gene. The CDR3: CASRPGGRLADTQYF. In DNA, the CDR3 is TGTGCTAGTAGGCCCGGCGGGAGACTAGCGGATACGCAGTATTTT.